One T cell receptor beta chain is described in this entry. Its antigen is as yet unknown. This entry comes from a study of T cell repertoires in cytomegalovirus infection. Study-level findings and limits: Frequencies of public TCR beta families were cumulated, and this identified carriers of CMV plus the relevant HLA.

This CDR3 region has 17 residues. Germline V lookup: CDR1 SGHAT, CDR2 FQNNGV. V lost 0 bases to trimming and J lost 3 bases, with 14 bases between them. TCRdb re-called the reads through MiXCR, storing one row per CDR3 protein. The table records 80,000 or so distinct CDR3 sequences, 35% to 50% of them present only once. The source was CD8+ T cells from cultured PBMCs, collected from culture after CMV antigen stimulation. V gene TRBV11-2 combines with J gene TRBJ2-2; no reliable D call. This TCR was sampled from a human donor in good health (CMV status not recorded). Some clones in this sample may be carry-over from other donors' samples. The CDR3 DNA follows: TGTGCCAGCAGCTTAGATTATCTGAACATCGACACCGGGGAGCTGTTTTTT. Translating it yields CASSLDYLNIDTGELFF.